Sequencing of this T cell receptor (beta chain) was carried out in a study of regulatory T cells in long-lasting Graves disease. Background on the study: Antithyroid drugs had been taken by newly diagnosed Graves' patients for under 3 months.

Time point defined: newly diagnosed GD, antithyroid drugs for less than 3 months. TCR sequences were obtained from RNA taken from PBMCs. V lost 9 bases and J lost 10; bases outside the gene matches: 4. This CDR3 has 10 residues. CDR1 KGHDR and CDR2 SFDVKD come from the germline V gene. Building of the TCR beta libraries involved iRepertoire HTBI primers and Arm-PCR of CDR3 regions. TCRdb recomputed calls from the multiplex PCR reads with MiXCR, one row per CDR3 protein. The sample carries over 500,000 distinct CDR3 sequences, approximately 15% recorded once. Study-level points and caveats: Thyroid tissue was not sampled; only peripheral blood was.

In this sample, this clonotype turned up many times. Its matching antigen is unknown. The same data also went into a second study, on T cells in Graves' hyperthyroidism and ophthalmopathy. That study reports: The HTBI primer set drove a first-round RT-PCR of the TCR CDR3. Most thyroid clonotypes that were expanded above 0.001 also turned up in blood.

The sample here was peripheral blood mononuclear cells (PBMCs), taken at new diagnosis, from a patient treated with antithyroid drugs. The source is a woman in her 30s with Graves disease. The chain recombines TRBV24-1 with TRBJ2-7, with TRBD1 matching 8 bases. CDR3 sequence (DNA): TGTGCCACCCAGGGGACAGGACAGTACTTC. This gives the protein CATQGTGQYF.